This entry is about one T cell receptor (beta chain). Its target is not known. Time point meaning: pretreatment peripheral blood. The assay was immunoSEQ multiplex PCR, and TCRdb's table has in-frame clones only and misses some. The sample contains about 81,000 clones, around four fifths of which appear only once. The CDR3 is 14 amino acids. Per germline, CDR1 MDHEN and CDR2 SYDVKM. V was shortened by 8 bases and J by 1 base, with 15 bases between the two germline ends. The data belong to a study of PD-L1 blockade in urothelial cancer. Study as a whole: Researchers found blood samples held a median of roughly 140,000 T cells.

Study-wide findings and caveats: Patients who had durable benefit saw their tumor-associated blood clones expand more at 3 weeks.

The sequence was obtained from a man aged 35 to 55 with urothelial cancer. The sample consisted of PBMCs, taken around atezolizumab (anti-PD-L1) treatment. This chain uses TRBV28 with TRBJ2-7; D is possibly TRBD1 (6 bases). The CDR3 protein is CASRRRGTSYEQYF. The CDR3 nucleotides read TGTGCCAGCCGTAGAAGGGGGACATCCTACGAGCAGTACTTC.